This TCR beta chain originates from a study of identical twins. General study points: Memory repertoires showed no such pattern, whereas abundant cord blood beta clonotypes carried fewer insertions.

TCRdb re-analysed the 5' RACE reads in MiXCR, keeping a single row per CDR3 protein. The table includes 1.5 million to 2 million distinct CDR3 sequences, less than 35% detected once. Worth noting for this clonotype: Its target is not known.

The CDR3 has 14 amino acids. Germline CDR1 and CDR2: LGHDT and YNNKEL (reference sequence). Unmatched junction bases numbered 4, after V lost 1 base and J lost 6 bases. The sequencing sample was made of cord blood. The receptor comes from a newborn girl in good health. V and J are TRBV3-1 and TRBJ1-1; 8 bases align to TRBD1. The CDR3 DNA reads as TGTGCCAGCAGCCAAGGGGACAGGTCCGCTGAAGCTTTCTTT. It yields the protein CASSQGDRSAEAFF.